The 22 T cell receptor beta chains below were found in one sample sequenced in a study of graft-versus-host responses after intestinal transplantation. The antigens these receptors bind are not known. Libraries were prepared by immunoSEQ multiplex PCR; TCRdb keeps only in-frame clonotypes and omits some of them. In the table there are around 100,000 clones, 93% of which are singletons. Sample: unstimulated CD8+ T cells sorted from spleen or lymph node cells, taken before intestinal transplant. These receptors were taken from a human donor who received an intestinal transplant.

The chain has TRBV5-1 and TRBJ2-3, with TRBD1 matching 7 bases. J gave up 4 bases and V 0 bases, and 2 bases lay outside the gene matches. Germline CDR1 is SGHRS and CDR2 is YFSETQ. This CDR3 has 14 residues. CDR3 bases: TGCGCCAGCAGCTTGGACAGGGGACCAGATACGCAGTATTTT. Its protein product is CASSLDRGPDTQYF.

The chain recombines TRBV4-1 with TRBJ1-5; D gene ambiguous. The germline V and J ends were trimmed by 0 bases and 4 bases, with 10 bases remaining between them. The CDR3 covers 15 residues. The V gene's germline CDR1 is MGHRA and CDR2 YSYEKL. CDR3 nucleotides: TGCGCCAGCAGCCAAGAAGAAGTTGGGAATCAGCCCCAGCATTTT. Translating it yields CASSQEEVGNQPQHF.

The V call is TRBV6-6, the J call TRBJ1-2; no clear D gene. Between the trimmed V and J ends, which lost 6 bases and 0 bases, there was a span of 17 bases. This CDR3 is 16 amino acids long. Germline V gene sequence: CDR1 MNHNY, CDR2 SVGAGI (reference sequence). Here the CDR3 DNA reads TGTGCCAGCAGCGAAACGAGGACCGAGCCTAACTATGGCTACACCTTC. It codes for CASSETRTEPNYGYTF.

The V and J genes are TRBV7-6 and TRBJ2-5; 16 nucleotides match TRBD2. Trimming took 4 bases from V and 5 from J; bases not matched to a gene: 1. Germline V gene sequence: CDR1 SGHVS, CDR2 FNYEAQ. The CDR3 covers 15 residues. CDR3 nucleotides: TGTGCCAGCAGCTCGGGACTAGCGGGGGGGGAGACCCAGTACTTC. It codes for CASSSGLAGGETQYF. The full variable domain, rest sourced from reference TRBV7-6 and TRBJ2-5, is GAGVSQSPRYKVTKRGQDVALRCDPISGHVSLYWYRQALGQGPEFLTYFNYEAQQDKSGLPNDRFSAERPEGSISTLTIQRTEQRDSAMYRCASSSGLAGGETQYFGPGTRLLVL.

The table lists this clone with a count of one. The chain uses TRBV5-4 and TRBJ1-2, with unresolved D. The germline V gene has CDR1 SGHNT and CDR2 YYREEE (reference sequence). CDR3 length: 14 residues. The germline V and J ends were trimmed by 0 bases and 6 bases, with 12 bases remaining between them. The DNA for the CDR3 is TGTGCCAGCAGCTTGGGAAGGAGCATTGATGGCTACACCTTC. The encoded protein is CASSLGRSIDGYTF.

The rearrangement links TRBV7-8 to TRBJ1-5, with 7 bases that match TRBD1. The CDR3 contains 15 residues. The trim removed 5 bases at V and 0 bases at J, leaving 4 bases unmatched. The germline V gene encodes CDR1 SGHVS and CDR2 FQNEAQ. This CDR3 reads CASSGGQYSNQPQHF. The CDR3 region has the DNA TGTGCCAGCAGCGGGGGACAGTATAGCAATCAGCCCCAGCATTTT.

The chain links TRBV7-9 to TRBJ2-7; 8 bases agree with TRBD2. V lost 1 base to trimming and J lost 3 bases; unmatched junction nucleotides: 2. Germline V gene lookup returns CDR1 SEHNR and CDR2 FQNEAQ (reference sequence). This CDR3 contains 14 residues. The CDR3 spells CASSLGAGDYEQYF. The CDR3 DNA reads as TGTGCCAGCAGCTTAGGAGCGGGGGACTACGAGCAGTACTTC.

A single count supports this clone. V is TRBV7-9 and J is TRBJ1-2; D gene ambiguous. The CDR3 totals 14 residues. From germline, CDR1 is SEHNR and CDR2 FQNEAQ (reference sequence). Deletions cut 5 bases from V and 6 bases from J, with 16 bases between. The CDR3: CASSPSLRSDGYTF. CDR3 nucleotide sequence: TGTGCCAGCAGCCCTAGCCTCCGGTCCGATGGCTACACCTTC.

This CDR3 is CASSYRTDNEQFF. CDR3 nucleotides: TGTGCCAGCAGTTACCGGACAGACAATGAGCAGTTCTTC. The chain has TRBV6-6 and TRBJ2-1, with a tentative D call TRBD1 (6 bases). Trimming took 2 bases from V and 5 from J, leaving 7 bases between them. In germline, CDR1 is MNHNY, CDR2 SVGAGI (reference sequence). This CDR3 comprises 13 residues.

The chain joins TRBV11-2 to TRBJ1-1; D possibly corresponds to TRBD1 (5 bases). Germline V gene sequence: CDR1 SGHAT, CDR2 FQNNGV. CDR3 length equals 15 residues. V was cut by 2 bases and J by 4 bases, with 14 bases left in between. Written as DNA, the CDR3 is TGTGCCAGCAGCTTATGGGCCCCAAGGGGCACTGAAGCTTTCTTT. This translates into CASSLWAPRGTEAFF.

The chain couples TRBV6-6 to TRBJ1-2; D uncertain. Germline V lookup: CDR1 MNHNY, CDR2 SVGAGI (reference sequence). This CDR3 has 13 amino acids. The V end lost 3 bases, the J end lost 4 bases, and 9 bases lay between the germline ends. CDR3 protein: CASSYADIYGYTF. DNA of the CDR3: TGTGCCAGCAGTTATGCGGATATCTATGGCTACACCTTC.

CDR3 loop: CASSVSSDQPNTGELFF. CDR3 sequence (DNA): TGTGCCAGCAGTGTTAGTTCGGACCAGCCTAACACCGGGGAGCTGTTTTTT. The chain employs TRBV6-1 and TRBJ2-2; no clear D gene. The germline V gene has CDR1 MNHNS and CDR2 SASEGT. CDR3 length: 17 residues. Trimming pared 4 bases from V and 2 bases from J, leaving 17 bases between.

V and J are TRBV19 and TRBJ2-7; TRBD1 aligns across 9 bases. This CDR3 region has 15 residues. Germline V gives CDR1 LNHDA, CDR2 SQIVND (reference sequence). The trim removed 4 bases at V and 5 bases at J, leaving 9 bases unmatched. CDR3 in amino acids: CASSSPGQGAHEQYF. DNA of the CDR3: TGTGCCAGTAGTAGCCCGGGACAGGGAGCCCACGAGCAGTACTTC. The variable domain in full, with the rest retrieved from reference TRBV19 and TRBJ2-7, is DGGITQSPKYLFRKEGQNVTLSCEQNLNHDAMYWYRQDPGQGLRLIYYSQIVNDFQKGDIAEGYSVSREKKESFPLTVTSAQKNPTAFYLCASSSPGQGAHEQYFGPGTRLTVT.

This clone showed up just once. V is TRBV15 and J is TRBJ2-2, with D perhaps matching TRBD1 or TRBD2 (6 bases each). Germline V lookup: CDR1 LNHNV, CDR2 YYDKDF (reference sequence). Trimming removed 11 bases at V and 6 bases at J, with 13 bases between. The CDR3 has 12 residues. CDR3 sequence (DNA): TGTGCCGCGGAGGGGGTCCCCGGGGAGCTGTTTTTT. This codes for CAAEGVPGELFF.

This chain joins TRBV30 and TRBJ2-4; the match to TRBD1 covers 11 bases. The germline gives CDR1 GTSNPN, CDR2 SVGIG (reference sequence). V lost 4 bases and J lost 9; bases outside the gene matches: 17. CDR3 length: 17 residues. The CDR3 DNA follows: TGTGCCTGGACCCCGCGGACAGGGGGCACCGTTGGACGCATTCAGTACTTC. Translated, it gives CAWTPRTGGTVGRIQYF.

J is TRBJ2-1 and V is TRBV7-2, with TRBD1 matching 8 bases. CDR3 length equals 15 residues. J was trimmed by 5 bases and V by 1 base; bases with no gene match: 4. Germline-derived CDR1 and CDR2 are SGHTA and FQGNSA. This CDR3 is CASSLVGQGNNEQFF. CDR3 in DNA: TGTGCCAGCAGCTTAGTTGGACAGGGTAACAATGAGCAGTTCTTC.

The chain employs TRBV4-2 and TRBJ2-3, with D unresolved. Per germline, CDR1 LGHNA and CDR2 YNFKEQ. The CDR3 sequence is 17 residues long. V lost 4 bases and J 3 bases, leaving 20 bases between the germline ends. CDR3 sequence (DNA): TGTGCCAGCAGCCCCGCGTCGGCTGCGGTGGGGACAGATACGCAGTATTTT. Protein sequence: CASSPASAAVGTDTQYF.

The J gene is TRBJ2-3, the V gene TRBV5-1; D call uncertain. CDR3 size: 11 residues. V was pared by 0 bases and J by 6 bases, with 2 bases between. The germline V gene has CDR1 SGHRS and CDR2 YFSETQ. The CDR3 loop is CASSLEDTQYF. The CDR3, as DNA: TGCGCCAGCAGCTTGGAGGATACGCAGTATTTT.

V usage is TRBV19 and J usage is TRBJ1-5; 8 bases map to TRBD1. Germline-derived CDR1 and CDR2 are LNHDA and SQIVND (reference sequence). The CDR3 consists of 17 residues. J lost 3 bases, V lost 4 bases, and 11 bases had no gene match. CDR3 DNA: TGTGCCAGTAGTACCCTGCCTAGGGGACAGGTCAATCAGCCCCAGCATTTT. It codes for CASSTLPRGQVNQPQHF. Based on the CDR3 plus reference TRBV19 and TRBJ1-5, the full variable domain is DGGITQSPKYLFRKEGQNVTLSCEQNLNHDAMYWYRQDPGQGLRLIYYSQIVNDFQKGDIAEGYSVSREKKESFPLTVTSAQKNPTAFYLCASSTLPRGQVNQPQHFGDGTRLSIL.

Comments on this clone: The sample holds other DNA sequences that translate to the same CDR3. The V and J genes are TRBV13 and TRBJ1-5; no clear D. Germline CDR1 and CDR2: PRHDT and FYEKMQ (reference sequence). CDR3 length equals 12 residues. V lost 1 base and J 6 bases, leaving 4 bases between the germline ends. The CDR3 DNA is TGTGCCAGCAGCTTAGAGGGTCAGCCCCAGCATTTT. As protein: CASSLEGQPQHF.

V is TRBV19 and J is TRBJ2-5; maybe TRBD1 (5 bases). Looked up from germline, CDR1 is LNHDA and CDR2 is SQIVND (reference sequence). Trimming took off 6 bases at V and 5 bases at J, with 19 bases between the two ends. The CDR3 extends over 15 amino acids. DNA for the CDR3: TGTGCCAGTAGCTGGGGTGGGGCGTTTGAGGAGACCCAGTACTTC. Amino acid sequence: CASSWGGAFEETQYF.

This chain uses TRBV27 with TRBJ1-4; D not resolved. Germline CDR1 MNHEY, CDR2 SMNVEV (reference sequence). Deletions cut 2 bases from V and 0 bases from J, with 7 bases between. The CDR3 extends over 15 amino acids. The CDR3 sequence: CASSLRHATNEKLFF. CDR3 nucleotide sequence: TGTGCCAGCAGTTTACGACATGCAACTAATGAAAAACTGTTTTTT.